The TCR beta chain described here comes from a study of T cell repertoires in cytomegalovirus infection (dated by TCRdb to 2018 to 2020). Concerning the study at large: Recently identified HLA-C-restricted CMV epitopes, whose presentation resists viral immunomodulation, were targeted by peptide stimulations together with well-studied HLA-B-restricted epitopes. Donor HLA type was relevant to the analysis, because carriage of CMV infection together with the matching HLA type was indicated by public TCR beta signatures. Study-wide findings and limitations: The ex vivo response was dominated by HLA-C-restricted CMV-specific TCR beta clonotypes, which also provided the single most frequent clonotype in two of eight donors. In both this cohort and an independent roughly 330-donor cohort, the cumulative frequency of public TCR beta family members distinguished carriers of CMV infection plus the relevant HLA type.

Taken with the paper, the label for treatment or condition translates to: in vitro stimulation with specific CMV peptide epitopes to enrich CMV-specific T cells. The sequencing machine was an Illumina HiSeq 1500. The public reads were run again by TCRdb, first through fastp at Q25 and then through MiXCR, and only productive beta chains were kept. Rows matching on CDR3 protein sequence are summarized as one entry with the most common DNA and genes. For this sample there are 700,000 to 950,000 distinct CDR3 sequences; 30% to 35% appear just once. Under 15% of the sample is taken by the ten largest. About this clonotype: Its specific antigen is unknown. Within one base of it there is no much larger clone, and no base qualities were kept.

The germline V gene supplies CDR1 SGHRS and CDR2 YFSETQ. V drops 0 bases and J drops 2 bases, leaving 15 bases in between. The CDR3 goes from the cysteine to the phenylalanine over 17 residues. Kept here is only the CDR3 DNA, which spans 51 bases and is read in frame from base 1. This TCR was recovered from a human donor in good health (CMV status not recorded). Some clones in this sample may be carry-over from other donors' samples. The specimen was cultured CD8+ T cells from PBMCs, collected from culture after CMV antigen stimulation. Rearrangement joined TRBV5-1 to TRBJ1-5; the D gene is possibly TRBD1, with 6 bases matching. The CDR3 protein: CASSLASGRGGNQPQHF. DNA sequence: TGCGCCAGCAGCTTGGCTTCGGGCAGGGGAGGCAATCAGCCCCAGCATTTT.